The source of this T cell receptor beta chain is a study of lymphopenia after photon versus proton radiotherapy. Regarding the study as a whole: Oligoclonal CD8+ Temra expansion after nadir drove photon patients' diversity drop. Proton therapy kept repertoires fairly stable, unlike photons, which gained effector/memory cells. Larger post-nadir TCR diversity loss correlated inversely with survival in deceased patients.

CDR1 and CDR2 (germline): GTSNPN, SVGIG (reference sequence). The CDR3 is made up of 13 amino acids. The J segment lost 6 bases and the V segment lost 3 bases, leaving 5 bases of the junction unmatched. Sequencing was performed with immunoSEQ multiplex PCR; in TCRdb, only in-frame clones are kept and a portion is missing. Of 25,000 to 35,000 clones listed, approximately 87% are singletons. Concerning this clone: The target antigen is unknown.

The genes are TRBV30 and TRBJ2-5; 9 bases fit TRBD1. The origin of this receptor is a woman between 50 and 59 years old with pancreatic cancer. Specimen: peripheral blood, collected from a patient treated with photon-based radiotherapy. Here the CDR3 DNA reads TGTGCCTGGAGGGACAGGGGCAAGAAGACCCAGTACTTC. The encoded protein is CAWRDRGKKTQYF.